What follows are 27 T cell receptor beta chains derived from one specimen sequenced in a study of cytomegalovirus exposure and HLA in healthy donors. The PCR contained 60 Vbeta and 13 Jbeta primers. TCRdb keeps only in-frame clones here, not all; method: immunoSEQ multiplex PCR. The profile shows some 200,000 clones, over 65% of them singletons. The sequencing sample was made of PBMCs. The receptors come from a woman aged 55 to 70 in good health and CMV-seropositive.

J is TRBJ1-2 and V is TRBV5-1, with 7 bases lining up with TRBD1. The CDR3 spans 13 residues. With V trimmed by 4 bases and J by 5 bases, 5 bases remained unmatched. The germline CDR1 and CDR2 sequences are SGHRS and YFSETQ. The CDR3 DNA reads as TGCGCCAGCAGCCCAGGGACAGAATATGGCTACACCTTC. This translates into CASSPGTEYGYTF.

The chain couples TRBV19 to TRBJ2-7, with 11 positions matching TRBD2. Germline V lookup: CDR1 LNHDA, CDR2 SQIVND (reference sequence). V lost 5 bases to trimming and J lost 3 bases; unmatched junction nucleotides: 6. The CDR3 runs to 15 residues. The CDR3 protein is CASSATSGRVYEQYF. CDR3 coding DNA: TGTGCCAGTAGTGCTACTAGCGGGAGAGTCTACGAGCAGTACTTC.

This chain joins TRBV5-4 and TRBJ1-2; 8 bases match TRBD1. The length of the CDR3 is 13 residues. CDR1 is SGHNT, CDR2 YYREEE, per germline (reference sequence). V lost 4 bases, J lost 4 bases, and 3 bases stayed unmatched. CDR3 DNA sequence: TGTGCCAGCAGCGTCGACAGGGGCTATGGCTACACCTTC. It is translated as CASSVDRGYGYTF.

The chain joins TRBV5-4 to TRBJ1-2, with D maybe TRBD1 (5 bases). The CDR3 loop spans 15 amino acids. Germline V gene lookup returns CDR1 SGHNT and CDR2 YYREEE (reference sequence). The V end was cut by 1 base, the J end by 4 bases, with 14 bases between. The chain's CDR3 is CASSLWGVGPYGYTF. The CDR3 DNA follows: TGTGCCAGCAGCTTGTGGGGGGTGGGACCCTATGGCTACACCTTC.

The CDR3 DNA sequence: TGTGCCAGCTCGGGGGACAGGGTACTCGAGAAACTGTTTTTT. This codes for CASSGDRVLEKLFF. The gene calls are TRBV18 and TRBJ1-4; 9 bases are a match to TRBD1. V was clipped by 6 bases and J by 11 bases; unmatched bases: 10. This CDR3 is built from 14 residues. Per the germline V gene, CDR1 is KGHSH and CDR2 is LQKENI.

Concerning this clone itself: In the same sample, other DNA sequences code for this CDR3. This chain uses TRBV20-1 with TRBJ2-5; D uncertain. The CDR3 length is 10 residues. CDR1 and CDR2 (germline): DFQATT, SNEGSKA (reference sequence). Trimming took 3 bases from V and 5 from J, leaving 4 bases between them. CDR3 sequence: CSASGETQYF. The CDR3 nucleotides read TGCAGTGCTAGCGGTGAGACCCAGTACTTC.

This clone has just one count. The chain carries TRBV6-5 and TRBJ2-7, with TRBD1 as a possible D gene (6 bases). This CDR3 region has 14 residues. The V end lost 2 bases, the J end lost 2 bases, and 10 bases lay between the germline ends. The germline CDR1 and CDR2 sequences are MNHEY and SVGAGI. This CDR3 reads CASSYNQGTYEQYF. CDR3 bases: TGTGCCAGCAGTTACAACCAGGGGACCTACGAGCAGTACTTC.

V gene TRBV29-1 combines with J gene TRBJ2-5; 7 bases fit TRBD1. This CDR3 spans 13 amino acids. The germline V gene has CDR1 SQVTM and CDR2 ANQGSEA. The J segment lost 4 bases and the V segment lost 4 bases, leaving 6 bases of the junction unmatched. The CDR3 DNA reads as TGCAGCGTTGTGTCTCCAGGGGGAGAGACCCAGTACTTC. Translation: CSVVSPGGETQYF.

This rearrangement joins TRBV19 to TRBJ1-1; TRBD1 is a possible D gene (5 bases). V was trimmed by 3 bases and J by 7 bases, leaving 12 bases between them. CDR1 is LNHDA, CDR2 SQIVND, per germline (reference sequence). This CDR3 is 13 amino acids long. The CDR3 spells CASSIVGTGEAFF. The CDR3 nucleotides read TGTGCCAGTAGTATTGTAGGGACTGGTGAAGCTTTCTTT.

The chain couples TRBV6-5 to TRBJ2-2; TRBD2 aligns across 8 bases. The CDR3 totals 15 residues. Germline CDR1 is MNHEY and CDR2 is SVGAGI. V shed 6 bases, J shed 4 bases, and the junction held 7 bases outside the gene matches. CDR3 in DNA: TGTGCCAGCAGCCGGACTAGCTCGTTCACCGGGGAGCTGTTTTTT. The encoded protein is CASSRTSSFTGELFF.

This rearrangement joins TRBV4-1 to TRBJ2-1; D is undetermined. Germline values: CDR1 MGHRA, CDR2 YSYEKL. The length of the CDR3 is 13 residues. Trimming removed 3 bases from V and 6 bases from J, with 9 bases in between. The CDR3 bases are TGCGCCAGCAGCCAGAGTACGTTCAATGAGCAGTTCTTC. Translated: CASSQSTFNEQFF.

The J gene is TRBJ2-6, the V gene TRBV27, with D possibly TRBD1 on 5 matching bases. Germline assignment: CDR1 MNHEY and CDR2 SMNVEV (reference sequence). Trimming removed 7 bases from V and 0 bases from J, with 13 bases in between. The length of the CDR3 is 16 residues. CDR3: CASTYRLSSGANVLTF. In DNA form, the CDR3 reads TGTGCCAGCACTTACAGGTTAAGCTCTGGGGCCAACGTCCTGACTTTC.

This clone was counted a few times. The rearrangement joins TRBV10-3 to TRBJ2-3; D gene unclear. Trimming stripped 7 bases from V and 1 base from J, with 15 bases between. This CDR3 is 15 amino acids long. The germline CDR1 and CDR2 sequences are ENHRY and SYGVKD. As DNA, the CDR3 is TGTGCCATCACCCCGGGTCTGAAGGGCACAGATACGCAGTATTTT. Protein: CAITPGLKGTDTQYF.

The chain uses TRBV2 and TRBJ2-3, with D maybe TRBD1 (5 bases). Germline CDR1 and CDR2: SNHLY and FYNNEI. The CDR3 has 17 amino acids. Trimming pared 6 bases from V and 1 base from J, leaving 20 bases between. The CDR3 sequence is CASSKRPPGKGTDTQYF. The CDR3 bases are TGTGCCAGCAGCAAAAGGCCCCCAGGGAAGGGCACAGATACGCAGTATTTT.

The chain is built from TRBV5-1 and TRBJ2-7; 8 bases align to TRBD1. The CDR3 sequence is 14 residues long. Germline CDR1 reads SGHRS; CDR2 reads YFSETQ. V lost 2 bases to trimming and J lost 2 bases; unmatched junction nucleotides: 3. The CDR3 region has the DNA TGCGCCAGCAGCTTTCAGGGGGCGGCCTACGAGCAGTACTTC. This translates into CASSFQGAAYEQYF. The full variable domain, rest sourced from reference TRBV5-1 and TRBJ2-7, is KAGVTQTPRYLIKTRGQQVTLSCSPISGHRSVSWYQQTPGQGLQFLFEYFSETQRNKGNFPGRFSGRQFSNSRSEMNVSTLELGDSALYLCASSFQGAAYEQYFGPGTRLTVT.

The table lists this clone with a few counts. This chain uses TRBV7-2 with TRBJ1-1; 9 positions agree with TRBD1. After removal of 5 bases from V and 3 bases from J, the junction contained 7 bases not matched to a gene. CDR3 length: 15 amino acids. The germline V gene encodes CDR1 SGHTA and CDR2 FQGNSA. CDR3 sequence reads: CASSPGQGRDTEAFF. CDR3 DNA: TGTGCCAGCAGCCCGGGACAGGGAAGAGACACTGAAGCTTTCTTT.

The chain uses TRBV5-1 and TRBJ2-3; 7 positions match TRBD1. CDR1 is SGHRS and CDR2 is YFSETQ in the germline V gene. Trimming at V came to 3 bases and at J to 8 bases, leaving 12 bases not matched to a gene. The CDR3 sequence is 15 residues long. The CDR3 protein is CASSSGTDPLGTQYF. The CDR3 bases are TGCGCCAGCAGCTCTGGGACAGATCCCTTAGGTACGCAGTATTTT.

The chain uses TRBV28 and TRBJ1-2; maybe TRBD1 (6 bases). Trimming took 5 bases from V and 7 from J, leaving 17 bases between them. The CDR3 totals 14 residues. From germline, CDR1 is MDHEN and CDR2 SYDVKM. CDR3 bases: TGTGCCAGCAGTCCGATATTTACAGGGTTTGGCTACACCTTC. It translates to CASSPIFTGFGYTF.

The rearrangement links TRBV2 to TRBJ1-6; tentative D call: TRBD1 (6 bases). The CDR3 is 16 amino acids. Germline CDR1 is SNHLY and CDR2 is FYNNEI. V was cut by 7 bases and J by 6 bases, with 19 bases left in between. CDR3 DNA: TGTGCCAGCACCCCCCCTCCCGGACAGAGTAATTCACCCCTCCACTTT. Translated: CASTPPPGQSNSPLHF.

The chain combines TRBV5-1 with TRBJ2-5; 9 nucleotides match TRBD1. J gave up 2 bases and V 4 bases, and 9 bases lay outside the gene matches. Germline V gene lookup returns CDR1 SGHRS and CDR2 YFSETQ. This CDR3 is 16 amino acids long. The CDR3 sequence is CASSPGQGPGQETQYF. In DNA form, the CDR3 reads TGCGCCAGCAGCCCTGGACAGGGGCCGGGGCAAGAGACCCAGTACTTC. Combining the CDR3 with reference TRBV5-1 and TRBJ2-5 gives the whole variable domain KAGVTQTPRYLIKTRGQQVTLSCSPISGHRSVSWYQQTPGQGLQFLFEYFSETQRNKGNFPGRFSGRQFSNSRSEMNVSTLELGDSALYLCASSPGQGPGQETQYFGPGTRLLVL.

This clone was counted only a few times. V usage is TRBV19 and J usage is TRBJ2-1; 8 bases map to TRBD1. The CDR3 extends over 13 amino acids. J gave up 10 bases and V 4 bases, and 6 bases lay outside the gene matches. Germline CDR1 LNHDA, CDR2 SQIVND (reference sequence). In DNA, the CDR3 is TGTGCCAGTAGTACACGGACAGGGCTCGAGCAGTTCTTC. Its protein is CASSTRTGLEQFF.

The V gene is TRBV30, the J gene TRBJ2-1; D remains ambiguous. Germline V gene data show CDR1 as GTSNPN and CDR2 as SVGIG (reference sequence). The CDR3 has 12 residues. With 1 base removed from V and 8 bases from J, the gap between germline ends came to 9 bases. In nucleotides, the CDR3 is TGTGCCTGGAGTGGACTCCCCTATGAGCAGTTCTTC. Protein product: CAWSGLPYEQFF. The full variable domain, its missing parts supplied by reference TRBV30 and TRBJ2-1, is SQTIHQWPATLVQPVGSPLSLECTVEGTSNPNLYWYRQAAGRGLQLLFYSVGIGQISSEVPQNLSASRPQDRQFILSSKKLLLSDSGFYLCAWSGLPYEQFFGPGTRLTVL.

This clone showed up just a few times. The J gene is TRBJ2-5, the V gene TRBV9; 9 bases fit TRBD1. Germline V lookup: CDR1 SGDLS, CDR2 YYNGEE. This CDR3 has 16 residues. With 2 bases clipped from V and 5 bases from J, the junction kept 10 bases outside the gene matches. For the CDR3, the DNA is TGTGCCAGCAGCGTTGGACCCGGACAGGGGATCGAGACCCAGTACTTC. It translates to CASSVGPGQGIETQYF. The complete variable domain, with remaining parts taken from reference TRBV9 and TRBJ2-5, reads DSGVTQTPKHLITATGQRVTLRCSPRSGDLSVYWYQQSLDQGLQFLIQYYNGEERAKGNILERFSAQQFPDLHSELNLSSLELGDSALYFCASSVGPGQGIETQYFGPGTRLLVL.

This clone occurred once. V is TRBV9 and J is TRBJ1-1, with D perhaps TRBD1 (6 bases). Trimming removed 1 base from V and 1 base from J, with 11 bases in between. The germline gives CDR1 SGDLS, CDR2 YYNGEE. The CDR3 contains 15 residues. The CDR3 coding sequence is TGTGCCAGCAGCGTATCTGGGGGCGGGAACACTGAAGCTTTCTTT. Translated, it gives CASSVSGGGNTEAFF.

The J gene is TRBJ2-3, the V gene TRBV5-1; 7 nucleotides align to TRBD2. This CDR3 spans 16 amino acids. After removal of 0 bases from V and 5 bases from J, the junction contained 9 bases not matched to a gene. Germline CDR1 is SGHRS and CDR2 is YFSETQ. The DNA for the CDR3 is TGCGCCAGCAGCTTGGAGGCTCAGGGCGGGGGAGATACGCAGTATTTT. Translating gives CASSLEAQGGGDTQYF.

The genes are TRBV5-1 and TRBJ2-3; 10 nucleotides line up with TRBD1. The trim removed 4 bases at V and 4 bases at J, leaving 3 bases unmatched. The CDR3 sequence is 14 residues long. Germline V gene data show CDR1 as SGHRS and CDR2 as YFSETQ. The CDR3 DNA follows: TGCGCCAGCAGCCAGGGACAGGGGCCAGATACGCAGTATTTT. Encoded protein: CASSQGQGPDTQYF.

CDR3 in amino acids: CASSLSPSGQETQYF. Written as DNA, the CDR3 is TGTGCCAGCAGCTTATCGCCTAGCGGTCAAGAGACCCAGTACTTC. The chain has TRBV13 and TRBJ2-5; 7 nucleotides line up with TRBD2. Germline CDR1 PRHDT, CDR2 FYEKMQ (reference sequence). The CDR3 loop spans 15 amino acids. Unmatched junction bases numbered 5, after V lost 2 bases and J lost 2 bases. Combining the CDR3 with reference TRBV13 and TRBJ2-5 gives the whole variable domain AAGVIQSPRHLIKEKRETATLKCYPIPRHDTVYWYQQGPGQDPQFLISFYEKMQSDKGSIPDRFSAQQFSDYHSELNMSSLELGDSALYFCASSLSPSGQETQYFGPGTRLLVL.